This T cell receptor (beta chain) was recovered during a study of spatial heterogeneity in lung cancer. Study summary: Each distinct TCR and UMI combination averaged more than ten appearances in raw reads. Study-level findings and limits: One measure, the expanded intratumoral alpha and beta TCR count, tracked tumor mutation counts.

Every molecule of TCR cDNA had its own unique molecular identifier. A single record per CDR3 protein comes from TCRdb applying MiXCR to the 5' RACE reads. Among about 2,600 distinct CDR3 sequences listed, 8% were seen once. This clonotype ranks as medium-sized. Its antigen remains unknown. The sample's time point: sample taken at primary tumor resection. Whole RNA, which was extracted from tumor, nontumor lung tissue or frozen PBMC, was sequenced without any cell sorting. The source material was lung tumor tissue, sampled at surgery. The receptor comes from a male donor with early-stage non-small cell lung cancer.

The CDR3 bases are TGTGCCTGGAGTGCAACAGGGAAAGGGCAGTACTTC. Protein: CAWSATGKGQYF. The V call is TRBV30, the J call TRBJ2-7, with D perhaps matching TRBD1 (6 bases). Trimming took off 1 base at V and 9 bases at J, with 13 bases between the two ends. Germline V gene data show CDR1 as GTSNPN and CDR2 as SVGIG (reference sequence). CDR3 length: 12 amino acids.